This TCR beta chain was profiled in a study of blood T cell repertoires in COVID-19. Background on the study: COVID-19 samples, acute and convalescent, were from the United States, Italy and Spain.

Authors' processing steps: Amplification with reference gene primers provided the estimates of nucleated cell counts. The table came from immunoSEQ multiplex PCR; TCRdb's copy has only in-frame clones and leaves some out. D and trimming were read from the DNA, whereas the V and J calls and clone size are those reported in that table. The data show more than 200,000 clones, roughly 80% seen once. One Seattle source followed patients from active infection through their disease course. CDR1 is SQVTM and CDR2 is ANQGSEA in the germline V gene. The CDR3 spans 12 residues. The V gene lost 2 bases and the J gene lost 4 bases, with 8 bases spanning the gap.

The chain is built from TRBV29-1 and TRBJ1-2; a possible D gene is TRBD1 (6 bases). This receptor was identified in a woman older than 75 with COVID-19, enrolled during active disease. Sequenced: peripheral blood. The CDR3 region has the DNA TGCAGCGTTGAAAGGGGGGGCTATGGCTACACCTTC. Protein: CSVERGGYGYTF.